The 28 T cell receptor beta chains reported below all come from one sample, sequenced in a study of cytomegalovirus exposure and HLA in healthy donors (dated by TCRdb to the late 2010s). Library method: the immunoSEQ multiplex PCR assay. For the multiplex PCR, a mixture combining 60 forward primers for TCR Vbeta segments and 13 reverse primers for TCR Jbeta segments was used. TCRdb took over this immuneACCESS table, retaining in-frame rearrangements with V and J assigned. Such tables are incomplete; in checked studies, under half of the missing clones stem from an unresolved V gene, and the remainder is unexplained. This sample lists about 160,000 clones; 82% were detected once. Jointly, the top ten make up about 0.98% of the sample. The sample taken for sequencing was PBMCs. All receptors come from a girl between 2 and 10 years old in good health and CMV-seropositive.

The table lists this clone with a few counts. J is TRBJ2-1 and V is TRBV19; TRBD2 aligns across 7 bases. The CDR3 extends over 15 amino acids. Germline-derived CDR1 and CDR2 are LNHDA and SQIVND (reference sequence). Losses at the gene ends were 4 bases for V and 0 bases for J; bases not matched to a gene: 3. CDR3 DNA: TGTGCCAGTAGTAGTACTAGCGACTCCTACAATGAGCAGTTCTTC. Translated: CASSSTSDSYNEQFF.

In this sample, this clone turned up once. The J gene is TRBJ2-1, the V gene TRBV9; 7 nucleotides match TRBD2. CDR1 and CDR2 (germline): SGDLS, YYNGEE. Trimming removed 0 bases from V and 5 bases from J; junction bases left unmatched: 5. The CDR3 is 15 amino acids. CDR3 nucleotides: TGTGCCAGCAGCGTAGCGGGGACTAACGACAATGAGCAGTTCTTC. Its protein is CASSVAGTNDNEQFF.

The genes are TRBV6-5 and TRBJ2-7; 11 nucleotides align to TRBD1. The CDR3 loop spans 14 amino acids. V shed 6 bases, J shed 4 bases, and the junction held 5 bases outside the gene matches. Germline-derived CDR1 and CDR2 are MNHEY and SVGAGI. The CDR3 coding sequence is TGTGCCAGCAGAGCGGACAGGGGGCGATACGAGCAGTACTTC. Residues: CASRADRGRYEQYF.

The chain joins TRBV9 to TRBJ2-3; a weak D match, TRBD1 (6 bases). Trimming shortened V by 3 bases and J by 0 bases, and 32 bases separated the two germline ends. This CDR3 has 22 residues. The V gene's germline CDR1 is SGDLS and CDR2 YYNGEE. The CDR3: CASSAGRQASSNEVISTDTQYF. DNA of the CDR3: TGTGCCAGCAGCGCGGGGAGACAGGCTAGCAGTAATGAGGTAATTAGCACAGATACGCAGTATTTT.

The chain joins TRBV25-1 to TRBJ1-1; D not certain. CDR1 MGHDK and CDR2 SYGVNS come from the germline V gene. Trimming shortened V by 1 base and J by 1 base, and 4 bases separated the two germline ends. There are 13 residues in the CDR3. This CDR3 is CASSELKNTEAFF. In nucleotides, the CDR3 is TGTGCCAGCAGTGAATTAAAGAACACTGAAGCTTTCTTT.

The chain recombines TRBV7-9 with TRBJ2-7; D gene unclear. Germline assignment: CDR1 SEHNR and CDR2 FQNEAQ (reference sequence). Trimming pared 5 bases from V and 6 bases from J, leaving 11 bases between. CDR3 length equals 12 residues. The CDR3 DNA follows: TGTGCCAGCAGCCGTAGAATCGCCGAGCAGTACTTC. Protein sequence: CASSRRIAEQYF.

This clone was detected once. The V and J genes are TRBV4-2 and TRBJ2-7; D might be TRBD2 (6 bases). Germline V gene lookup returns CDR1 LGHNA and CDR2 YNFKEQ. The CDR3 sequence is 15 residues long. The V gene lost 0 bases and the J gene lost 3 bases, with 12 bases spanning the gap. The CDR3 region has the DNA TGTGCCAGCAGCCAAGAGGGCGGCGGGATCTACGAGCAGTACTTC. It codes for CASSQEGGGIYEQYF.

The gene calls are TRBV7-9 and TRBJ1-5; TRBD1 is a possible D gene (6 bases). Trimming removed 3 bases at V and 7 bases at J, with 13 bases between. This CDR3 is 14 amino acids long. The germline CDR1 and CDR2 sequences are SEHNR and FQNEAQ (reference sequence). In DNA form, the CDR3 reads TGTGCCAGCAGCTTGGAGGATACAGGGCAGCCCCAGCATTTT. It encodes CASSLEDTGQPQHF. Supplemented by reference TRBV7-9 and TRBJ1-5, the full variable domain reads DTGVSQNPRHKITKRGQNVTFRCDPISEHNRLYWYRQTLGQGPEFLTYFQNEAQLEKSRLLSDRFSAERPKGSFSTLEIQRTEQGDSAMYLCASSLEDTGQPQHFGDGTRLSIL.

This clone was detected only once. V usage is TRBV7-6 and J usage is TRBJ2-5; 11 nucleotides match TRBD2. After removal of 5 bases from V and 5 bases from J, the junction contained 4 bases not matched to a gene. The germline V gene has CDR1 SGHVS and CDR2 FNYEAQ. The CDR3 loop spans 14 amino acids. As DNA, the CDR3 is TGTGCCAGCAGCGCACTAGCGGGAGTTGAGACCCAGTACTTC. Translated, it gives CASSALAGVETQYF.

V is TRBV18 and J is TRBJ2-1, with D possibly TRBD2 on 6 matching bases. V was pared by 6 bases and J by 8 bases, with 14 bases between. The CDR3 runs to 13 residues. The germline V gene has CDR1 KGHSH and CDR2 LQKENI. The CDR3 sequence: CASSLSRLDEQFF. CDR3 in DNA: TGTGCCAGCTCCCTTTCCCGACTAGATGAGCAGTTCTTC. The full variable domain, with the rest looked up from reference TRBV18 and TRBJ2-1, is NAGVMQNPRHLVRRRGQEARLRCSPMKGHSHVYWYRQLPEEGLKFMVYLQKENIIDESGMPKERFSAEFPKEGPSILRIQQVVRGDSAAYFCASSLSRLDEQFFGPGTRLTVL.

V is TRBV9 and J is TRBJ1-1, with 7 bases that match TRBD1. In germline, CDR1 is SGDLS, CDR2 YYNGEE. V was pared by 3 bases and J by 3 bases, with 5 bases of the junction left unmatched. This CDR3 spans 14 amino acids. The CDR3 is CASSGNRGHTEAFF. For the CDR3, the DNA is TGTGCCAGCAGCGGAAACAGGGGTCACACTGAAGCTTTCTTT.

The V call is TRBV7-3, the J call TRBJ1-2, with 8 bases lining up with TRBD1. Germline V gene lookup returns CDR1 SGHTA and CDR2 FQGTGA. The CDR3 totals 14 residues. J lost 6 bases, V lost 6 bases, and 9 bases had no gene match. CDR3 residues: CASRPSTGEDGYTF. In nucleotides, the CDR3 is TGTGCCAGCAGACCCTCGACAGGGGAGGATGGCTACACCTTC.

J is TRBJ1-1 and V is TRBV30, with TRBD1 identical over 7 bases. The CDR3 extends over 16 amino acids. Germline CDR1 GTSNPN, CDR2 SVGIG (reference sequence). V lost 2 bases and J lost 11; bases outside the gene matches: 20. CDR3 in amino acids: CAWSSPPTGEIKSAFF. The CDR3 DNA sequence: TGTGCCTGGAGTTCTCCCCCCACAGGGGAAATTAAATCGGCTTTCTTT.

V usage is TRBV9 and J usage is TRBJ2-1; no clear D gene. Per the germline V gene, CDR1 is SGDLS and CDR2 is YYNGEE. This CDR3 is 13 amino acids long. The V end was cut by 0 bases, the J end by 2 bases, with 3 bases between. DNA of the CDR3: TGTGCCAGCAGCGTAGCTGCCTACAATGAGCAGTTCTTC. It codes for CASSVAAYNEQFF.

This clone has just a few counts. V is TRBV6-1 and J is TRBJ2-7, with D possibly matching TRBD2 (5 bases). V was pared by 1 base and J by 0 bases, with 7 bases between. CDR3 size: 14 residues. Germline CDR1 and CDR2: MNHNS and SASEGT. In nucleotides, the CDR3 is TGTGCCAGCAGTGAAGGGGAGCTCTCCTACGAGCAGTACTTC. This sequence encodes CASSEGELSYEQYF.

The V gene is TRBV28, the J gene TRBJ1-5; 7 nucleotides agree with TRBD1. The CDR3 totals 14 residues. CDR1 and CDR2 from the germline V gene are MDHEN and SYDVKM. Trimming cost V 5 bases and J 4 bases; bases outside gene matches: 5. The CDR3 here is CASSTGVTNQPQHF. CDR3 coding DNA: TGTGCCAGCAGTACAGGGGTTACTAATCAGCCCCAGCATTTT.

The V call is TRBV19, the J call TRBJ1-1; 9 bases map to TRBD1. V lost 5 bases to trimming and J lost 8 bases; unmatched junction nucleotides: 6. Germline-derived CDR1 and CDR2 are LNHDA and SQIVND (reference sequence). This CDR3 has 13 residues. In DNA form, the CDR3 reads TGTGCCAGTAGTCCATCACAGGGGGCCGAAGCTTTCTTT. Protein: CASSPSQGAEAFF.

The V call is TRBV6-5, the J call TRBJ2-7; 10 bases align to TRBD1. The CDR3 runs to 14 residues. J was trimmed by 6 bases and V by 11 bases; bases with no gene match: 13. The V gene's germline CDR1 is MNHEY and CDR2 SVGAGI. CDR3 nucleotides: TGTGCCTCTAACCCCCGGGGACAGGGGAGCGAGCAGTACTTC. Protein product: CASNPRGQGSEQYF.

The genes are TRBV19 and TRBJ1-4; 9 nucleotides agree with TRBD1. Trimming cost V 5 bases and J 7 bases; bases outside gene matches: 11. Looked up from germline, CDR1 is LNHDA and CDR2 is SQIVND (reference sequence). This CDR3 is built from 16 residues. Here the CDR3 DNA reads TGTGCCAGTAGTCCGGGACAGGGAGAGAGGGCTGAAAAACTGTTTTTT. Translating it yields CASSPGQGERAEKLFF.

V gene TRBV7-9 combines with J gene TRBJ1-1; D may be TRBD1 (5 bases). CDR1 SEHNR and CDR2 FQNEAQ come from the germline V gene (reference sequence). V dropped 3 bases and J dropped 0 bases, with 5 bases sitting between them. The CDR3 loop spans 13 amino acids. The CDR3 DNA reads TGTGCCAGCAGCTTGACAGTGAACACTGAAGCTTTCTTT. This codes for CASSLTVNTEAFF.

The chain uses TRBV30 and TRBJ2-1; TRBD1 is a possible D gene (6 bases). The germline V and J ends were trimmed by 4 bases and 6 bases, with 7 bases remaining between them. Germline V lookup: CDR1 GTSNPN, CDR2 SVGIG (reference sequence). The CDR3 contains 11 residues. This chain's CDR3 is CAWTGVNEQFF. The CDR3 region has the DNA TGTGCCTGGACAGGGGTCAATGAGCAGTTCTTC.

The chain combines TRBV4-1 with TRBJ2-5; 11 bases align to TRBD2. Unmatched junction bases numbered 8, after V lost 4 bases and J lost 4 bases. This CDR3 comprises 16 residues. Germline loops: CDR1 MGHRA, CDR2 YSYEKL. This CDR3 reads CASSLRTSGYRETQYF. As DNA, the CDR3 is TGCGCCAGCAGCCTTCGGACTAGCGGGTACCGAGAGACCCAGTACTTC.

The rearrangement joins TRBV19 to TRBJ2-3; 9 bases map to TRBD2. The germline gives CDR1 LNHDA, CDR2 SQIVND (reference sequence). Trimming took 3 bases from V and 5 from J; bases not matched to a gene: 12. This CDR3 has 17 residues. CDR3 region: CASSIPRSGSAGDTQYF. The CDR3 bases are TGTGCCAGTAGTATCCCGCGTAGCGGGAGTGCCGGAGATACGCAGTATTTT.

V gene TRBV25-1 combines with J gene TRBJ1-5; 10 nucleotides match TRBD1. Germline-derived CDR1 and CDR2 are MGHDK and SYGVNS. This CDR3 contains 15 residues. J lost 4 bases, V lost 4 bases, and 4 bases had no gene match. The CDR3 nucleotides are TGTGCCAGCAGTGGAGGACAGGGGGTTAATCAGCCCCAGCATTTT. As protein: CASSGGQGVNQPQHF.

This chain joins TRBV6-4 and TRBJ2-6; 8 bases agree with TRBD1. CDR1 is MRHNA and CDR2 is SNTAGT in the germline V gene. V lost 8 bases and J lost 1; bases outside the gene matches: 4. The CDR3 loop spans 15 amino acids. The CDR3 protein is CASAGGVSGANVLTF. CDR3 in DNA: TGTGCCAGCGCAGGGGGCGTGTCTGGGGCCAACGTCCTGACTTTC.

The V gene is TRBV30, the J gene TRBJ1-2; D unclear. V was trimmed by 3 bases and J by 3 bases, leaving 5 bases between them. Germline CDR1 and CDR2: GTSNPN and SVGIG (reference sequence). CDR3 length: 11 residues. CDR3 region: CAWRRYYGYTF. The CDR3 DNA reads as TGTGCCTGGAGACGGTACTATGGCTACACCTTC.

This clone was picked up a small number of times. CDR3 residues: CASGLVGGPRSIQYF. CDR3 DNA: TGTGCTAGTGGTTTGGTCGGCGGGCCGCGGAGCATTCAGTACTTC. The rearrangement joins TRBV12-5 to TRBJ2-4, with D possibly TRBD2 on 5 matching bases. Germline CDR1 reads LGHNT; CDR2 reads FRNRAP. V lost 0 bases and J lost 9, with 15 bases in between. The CDR3 totals 15 residues.

CDR3 DNA sequence: TGCGCCAGCAGACACTACAATGAGCAGTTCTTC. Its protein product is CASRHYNEQFF. The chain links TRBV4-1 to TRBJ2-1; D uncertain. The V and J ends lost 6 bases and 3 bases respectively, with 3 bases between them. The CDR3 totals 11 residues. Germline CDR1 reads MGHRA; CDR2 reads YSYEKL.